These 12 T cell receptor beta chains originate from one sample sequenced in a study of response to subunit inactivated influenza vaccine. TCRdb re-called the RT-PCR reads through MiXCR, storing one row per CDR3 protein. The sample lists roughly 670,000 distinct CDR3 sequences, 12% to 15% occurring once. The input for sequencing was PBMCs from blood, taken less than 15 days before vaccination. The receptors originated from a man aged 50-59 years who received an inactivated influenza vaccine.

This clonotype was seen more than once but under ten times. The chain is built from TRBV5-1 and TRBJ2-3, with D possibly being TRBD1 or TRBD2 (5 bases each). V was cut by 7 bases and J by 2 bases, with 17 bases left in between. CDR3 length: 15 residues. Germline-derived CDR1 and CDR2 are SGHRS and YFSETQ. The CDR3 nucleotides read TGCGCCAGCCAAGATGGGGGTCGTAACACAGATACGCAGTATTTT. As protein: CASQDGGRNTDTQYF.

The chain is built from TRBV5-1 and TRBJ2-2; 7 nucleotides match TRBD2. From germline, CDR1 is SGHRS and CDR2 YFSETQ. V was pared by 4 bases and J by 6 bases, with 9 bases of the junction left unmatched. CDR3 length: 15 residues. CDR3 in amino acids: CASSPRTSIAGELFF. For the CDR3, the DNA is TGCGCCAGCAGCCCGCGGACTAGTATTGCCGGGGAGCTGTTTTTT.

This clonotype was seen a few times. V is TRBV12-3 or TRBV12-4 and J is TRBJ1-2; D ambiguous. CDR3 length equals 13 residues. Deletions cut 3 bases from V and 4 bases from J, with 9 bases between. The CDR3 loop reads CASSFEGFYGYTF. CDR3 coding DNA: TGTGCCAGCAGTTTTGAAGGGTTCTATGGCTACACCTTC.

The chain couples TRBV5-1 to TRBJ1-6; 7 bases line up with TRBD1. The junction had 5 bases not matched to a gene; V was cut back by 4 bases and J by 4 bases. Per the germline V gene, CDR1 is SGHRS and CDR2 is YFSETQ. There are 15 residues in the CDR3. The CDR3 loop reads CASSKGQPYNSPLHF. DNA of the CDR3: TGCGCCAGCAGCAAGGGACAGCCTTATAATTCACCCCTCCACTTT.

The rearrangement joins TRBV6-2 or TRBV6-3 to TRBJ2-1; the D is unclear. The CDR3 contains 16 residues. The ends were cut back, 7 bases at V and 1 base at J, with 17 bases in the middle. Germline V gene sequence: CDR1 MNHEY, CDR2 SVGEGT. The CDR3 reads CASTTGGLGSYNEQFF. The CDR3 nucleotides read TGTGCCAGCACCACGGGTGGGTTAGGGTCCTACAATGAGCAGTTCTTC.

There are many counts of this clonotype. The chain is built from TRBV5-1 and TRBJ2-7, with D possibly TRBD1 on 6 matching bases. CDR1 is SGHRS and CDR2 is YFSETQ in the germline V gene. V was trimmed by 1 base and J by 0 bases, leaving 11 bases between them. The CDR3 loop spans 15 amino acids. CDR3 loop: CASSLLRDISYEQYF. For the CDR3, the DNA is TGCGCCAGCAGCTTGCTTAGGGACATCTCCTACGAGCAGTACTTC.

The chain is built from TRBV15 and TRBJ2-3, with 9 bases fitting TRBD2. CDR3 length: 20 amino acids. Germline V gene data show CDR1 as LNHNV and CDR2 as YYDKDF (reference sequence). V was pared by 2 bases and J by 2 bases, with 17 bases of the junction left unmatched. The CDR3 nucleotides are TGTGCCACCAGCAGACGTGGGAACTCGGGACTAGCCAACCTCACAGATACGCAGTATTTT. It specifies CATSRRGNSGLANLTDTQYF.

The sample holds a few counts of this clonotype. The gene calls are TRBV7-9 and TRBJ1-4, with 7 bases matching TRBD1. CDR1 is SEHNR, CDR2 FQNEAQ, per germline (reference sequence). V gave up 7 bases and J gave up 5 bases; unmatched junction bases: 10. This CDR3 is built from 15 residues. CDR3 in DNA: TGTGCCAGCACCCGTTCGACAGGGTTAAATGAAAAACTGTTTTTT. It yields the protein CASTRSTGLNEKLFF. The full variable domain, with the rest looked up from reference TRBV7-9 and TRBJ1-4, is DTGVSQNPRHKITKRGQNVTFRCDPISEHNRLYWYRQTLGQGPEFLTYFQNEAQLEKSRLLSDRFSAERPKGSFSTLEIQRTEQGDSAMYLCASTRSTGLNEKLFFGSGTQLSVL.

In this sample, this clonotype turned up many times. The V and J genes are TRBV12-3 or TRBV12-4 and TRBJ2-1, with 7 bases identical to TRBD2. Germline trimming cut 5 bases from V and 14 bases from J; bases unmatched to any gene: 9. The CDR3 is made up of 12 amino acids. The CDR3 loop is CASSENLGREFF. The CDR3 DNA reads TGTGCCAGCAGTGAGAATTTGGGGAGGGAGTTCTTC.

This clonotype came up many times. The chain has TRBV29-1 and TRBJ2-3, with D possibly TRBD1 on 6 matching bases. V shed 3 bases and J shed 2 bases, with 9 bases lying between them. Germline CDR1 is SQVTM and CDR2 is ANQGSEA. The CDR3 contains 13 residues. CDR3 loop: CSVDGDNTDTQYF. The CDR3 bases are TGCAGCGTTGACGGGGACAACACAGATACGCAGTATTTT.

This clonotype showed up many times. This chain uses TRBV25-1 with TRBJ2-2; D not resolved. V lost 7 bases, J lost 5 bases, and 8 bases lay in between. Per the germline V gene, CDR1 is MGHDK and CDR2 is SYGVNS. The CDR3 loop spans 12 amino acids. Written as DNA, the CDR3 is TGTGCCAGCATTCGATCGACCGGGGAGCTGTTTTTT. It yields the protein CASIRSTGELFF.

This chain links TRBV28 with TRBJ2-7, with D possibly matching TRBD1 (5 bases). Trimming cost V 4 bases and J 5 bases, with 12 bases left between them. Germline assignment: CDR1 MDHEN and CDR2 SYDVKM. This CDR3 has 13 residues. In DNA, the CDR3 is TGTGCCAGCAGTTCAGGGTTTCCGGACGAGCAGTACTTC. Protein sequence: CASSSGFPDEQYF.